The rows below give T cell receptor beta chains drawn from one sample of a study of blood T cell repertoires in COVID-19. TCRdb's copy holds only in-frame clones and misses some; the assay was immunoSEQ multiplex PCR. The sample comprises some 320,000 clones, about nine tenths of which are singletons, and roughly 5% rests with the top ten. The sequenced material came from PBMCs or T cells enriched from blood (not recorded which). The origin of the receptors is a man aged 55 to 70 who had recovered from COVID-19. Both conserved end residues are part of each CDR3. The order of the fields is D gene, V gene, clone size, J gene, CDR3 protein, CDR3 DNA. The D gene is left open where the match is weak. The size field is filled for only some rows; it gives once, few, many or a size class.

>.|TRBV2|.|TRBJ2-2
CASSEALLVTGELFF
TGTGCCAGCAGTGAAGCCCTACTAGTAACCGGGGAGCTGTTTTTT
>.|TRBV2|.|TRBJ1-1
CASSAQGNTEAFF
TGTGCCAGCAGTGCGCAGGGGAACACTGAAGCTTTCTTT
>.|TRBV6-5|.|TRBJ2-2
CASSYRGNTGELFF
TGTGCCAGCAGTTACAGGGGGAACACCGGGGAGCTGTTTTTT
>TRBD2|TRBV9|.|TRBJ2-1
CASSERLAGVLNNEQFF
TGTGCCAGCAGCGAGCGACTAGCGGGAGTGCTTAACAATGAGCAGTTCTTC
>TRBD1|TRBV19|.|TRBJ2-5
CASSKGQGAGETQYF
TGTGCCAGTAGTAAGGGACAGGGGGCGGGTGAGACCCAGTACTTC
>TRBD1|TRBV19|.|TRBJ2-7
CASRNTTQGHKQYF
TGTGCCAGTAGAAATACAACACAGGGGCACAAGCAGTACTTC
>TRBD2|TRBV7-2|.|TRBJ2-1
CASSLLAGRYNEQFF
TGTGCCAGCAGCTTACTAGCGGGGAGATACAATGAGCAGTTCTTC
>TRBD1|TRBV7-9|.|TRBJ2-7
CASSLAPGQGSYEQYF
TGTGCCAGCAGCTTAGCCCCGGGACAGGGTTCCTACGAGCAGTACTTC
>.|TRBV24-1|.|TRBJ2-3
CATAGDITGGTSTDTQYF
TGTGCCACCGCCGGCGATATAACTGGTGGGACTAGCACAGATACGCAGTATTTT
>.|TRBV7-2|once|TRBJ1-1
CASSLALDIEAFF
TGTGCCAGCAGCTTAGCGCTCGACATTGAAGCTTTCTTT
>.|TRBV5-1|.|TRBJ2-7
CASSVTGSYEQYF
TGCGCCAGCAGTGTAACGGGCTCCTACGAGCAGTACTTC
>.|TRBV6-5|.|TRBJ1-1
CASRRGGMNTEAFF
TGTGCCAGCAGGAGGGGGGGCATGAACACTGAAGCTTTCTTT
>.|TRBV5-1|.|TRBJ2-1
CASSQEPTNSYNEQFF
TGCGCCAGCAGCCAAGAACCTACCAATTCCTACAATGAGCAGTTCTTC
>TRBD2|TRBV6-2/TRBV6-3|.|TRBJ2-3
CASSFRTGTSGSTRTQYF
TGTGCCAGCAGTTTTCGAACCGGGACTAGCGGGAGTACGCGTACGCAGTATTTT
>.|TRBV20-1|.|TRBJ1-5
CSASDSGNQPQHF
TGCAGTGCTAGTGACTCAGGGAATCAGCCCCAGCATTTT
>.|TRBV19|.|TRBJ1-1
CASSIAPGVGAFF
TGTGCCAGTAGTATAGCCCCAGGGGTTGGAGCTTTCTTT
>TRBD1|TRBV5-1|.|TRBJ2-1
CASSRDRGNEQFF
TGCGCCAGCAGCAGAGACAGGGGTAATGAGCAGTTCTTC
>.|TRBV6-2/TRBV6-3|.|TRBJ2-5
CASSYPLETGFEGTQYF
TGTGCCAGCAGTTACCCACTTGAGACAGGCTTCGAAGGAACCCAGTACTTC
>TRBD1|TRBV7-6|.|TRBJ1-5
CASSLGTGNSNQPQHF
TGTGCCAGCAGCTTAGGGACAGGAAATAGCAATCAGCCCCAGCATTTT
>.|TRBV25-1|.|TRBJ2-3
CASSDPGRTDTQYF
TGTGCCAGCAGTGACCCAGGGAGGACAGATACGCAGTATTTT
>.|TRBV11-3|.|TRBJ2-3
CASSRGSTDTQYF
TGTGCCAGCAGCAGGGGAAGCACAGATACGCAGTATTTT
>.|TRBV18|once|TRBJ1-6
CASSPPSVGESYNSPLHF
TGTGCCAGCTCACCACCCTCGGTCGGGGAGTCCTATAATTCACCCCTCCACTTT
>TRBD2|TRBV19|.|TRBJ2-1
CASSIDSGSYNEQFF
TGTGCCAGTAGTATAGATAGCGGGTCCTACAATGAGCAGTTCTTC
>TRBD1|TRBV6-5|.|TRBJ1-4
CASSHRQGESEKLFF
TGTGCCAGCAGTCACCGACAGGGGGAGTCTGAAAAACTGTTTTTT
>.|TRBV11-2|.|TRBJ1-4
CASSFGGLGEKLFF
TGTGCCAGCAGCTTCGGGGGACTCGGAGAAAAACTGTTTTTT
>.|TRBV6-2/TRBV6-3|.|TRBJ2-1
CASSYLRDSYNEQFF
TGTGCCAGCAGTTACTTGCGGGACTCCTACAATGAGCAGTTCTTC
>TRBD2|TRBV7-3|.|TRBJ2-1
CASSQGLGVEQFF
TGTGCCAGCAGTCAGGGACTAGGCGTTGAGCAGTTCTTC
>.|TRBV9|.|TRBJ1-2
CASSGTVAYGYTF
TGTGCCAGCAGCGGGACTGTTGCGTATGGCTACACCTTC
>.|TRBV5-6|once|TRBJ1-2
CASSRGDYGYTF
TGTGCCAGCAGCCGTGGAGACTATGGCTACACCTTC
>.|TRBV5-1|.|TRBJ1-2
CASSLQQANYGYTF
TGCGCCAGCAGCTTGCAACAGGCAAACTATGGCTACACCTTC
>TRBD1|TRBV29-1|.|TRBJ2-1
CSVKTGTGSDEQFF
TGCAGCGTTAAAACCGGGACAGGGAGCGATGAGCAGTTCTTC
>.|TRBV19|.|TRBJ2-1
CASSIMSGSPLENEQFF
TGTGCCAGTAGTATTATGAGTGGGAGCCCCCTTGAGAATGAGCAGTTCTTC
>TRBD2|TRBV5-8|.|TRBJ2-1
CASSLGTSGSIYNEQFF
TGTGCCAGCAGCTTGGGGACTAGCGGGAGTATCTACAATGAGCAGTTCTTC
>TRBD2|TRBV5-4|.|TRBJ2-1
CASSETSGSRNEQFF
TGTGCCAGCAGCGAGACTAGCGGGAGTAGGAATGAGCAGTTCTTC
>TRBD1|TRBV5-1|.|TRBJ2-7
CASSLQGTSYEQYF
TGCGCCAGCAGCTTACAGGGGACATCCTACGAGCAGTACTTC
>TRBD2|TRBV14|.|TRBJ2-5
CASSRLAGVGQETQYF
TGTGCCAGCAGCCGACTAGCGGGAGTCGGACAAGAGACCCAGTACTTC
>.|TRBV5-4|once|TRBJ2-7
CASSGRQALEQYF
TGTGCCAGCAGCGGGAGGCAGGCCCTCGAGCAGTACTTC
>.|TRBV6-1|.|TRBJ2-7
CASSENGDSSEQYF
TGTGCCAGCAGTGAAAACGGGGATTCCTCCGAGCAGTACTTC
>TRBD1|TRBV29-1|.|TRBJ2-7
CSVRTGAYEQYF
TGCAGCGTCCGGACAGGAGCCTACGAGCAGTACTTC
>.|TRBV29-1|.|TRBJ2-1
CSVVKLSSYNEQFF
TGCAGCGTTGTCAAACTGAGCTCCTACAATGAGCAGTTCTTC
>TRBD1|TRBV2|.|TRBJ1-5
CASSWGTALMPQHF
TGTGCCAGCAGTTGGGGGACAGCTCTTATGCCCCAGCATTTT
>.|TRBV7-3|.|TRBJ1-2
CASSLTTTGGYTF
TGTGCCAGCAGCCTTACAACCACGGGTGGCTACACCTTC
>.|TRBV6-5|.|TRBJ2-7
CASSPGGRTYEQYF
TGTGCCAGCAGTCCGGGGGGCAGAACCTACGAGCAGTACTTC
>.|TRBV3-1/TRBV3-2|few|TRBJ1-1
CASSHTGNTEAFF
TGTGCCAGCAGTCACACAGGGAACACTGAAGCTTTCTTT